Sequencing of this T cell receptor beta chain was carried out in a study of blood T cell repertoires in COVID-19. Per germline, CDR1 MNHEY and CDR2 SVGAGI. The CDR3 is made up of 13 amino acids. The V and J ends lost 5 bases and 4 bases respectively, with 11 bases between them. The cohort comprised adults aged roughly 18 to 95 years residing in under 30 US areas. This clone was seen a single time. Assay: immunoSEQ multiplex PCR; the TCRdb copy retains only in-frame clones and omits some. In the table there are 400,000 to 550,000 clones, about 85% of which are singletons. This sequence was found in a woman younger than 30 with acute COVID-19. The chain couples TRBV6-5 to TRBJ1-2, with D maybe TRBD1 (5 bases). The specimen sequenced was PBMCs or T cells enriched from blood (not recorded which). This CDR3 is CASSHDSFYGYTF. The CDR3, as DNA: TGTGCCAGCAGTCACGACAGCTTCTATGGCTACACCTTC.